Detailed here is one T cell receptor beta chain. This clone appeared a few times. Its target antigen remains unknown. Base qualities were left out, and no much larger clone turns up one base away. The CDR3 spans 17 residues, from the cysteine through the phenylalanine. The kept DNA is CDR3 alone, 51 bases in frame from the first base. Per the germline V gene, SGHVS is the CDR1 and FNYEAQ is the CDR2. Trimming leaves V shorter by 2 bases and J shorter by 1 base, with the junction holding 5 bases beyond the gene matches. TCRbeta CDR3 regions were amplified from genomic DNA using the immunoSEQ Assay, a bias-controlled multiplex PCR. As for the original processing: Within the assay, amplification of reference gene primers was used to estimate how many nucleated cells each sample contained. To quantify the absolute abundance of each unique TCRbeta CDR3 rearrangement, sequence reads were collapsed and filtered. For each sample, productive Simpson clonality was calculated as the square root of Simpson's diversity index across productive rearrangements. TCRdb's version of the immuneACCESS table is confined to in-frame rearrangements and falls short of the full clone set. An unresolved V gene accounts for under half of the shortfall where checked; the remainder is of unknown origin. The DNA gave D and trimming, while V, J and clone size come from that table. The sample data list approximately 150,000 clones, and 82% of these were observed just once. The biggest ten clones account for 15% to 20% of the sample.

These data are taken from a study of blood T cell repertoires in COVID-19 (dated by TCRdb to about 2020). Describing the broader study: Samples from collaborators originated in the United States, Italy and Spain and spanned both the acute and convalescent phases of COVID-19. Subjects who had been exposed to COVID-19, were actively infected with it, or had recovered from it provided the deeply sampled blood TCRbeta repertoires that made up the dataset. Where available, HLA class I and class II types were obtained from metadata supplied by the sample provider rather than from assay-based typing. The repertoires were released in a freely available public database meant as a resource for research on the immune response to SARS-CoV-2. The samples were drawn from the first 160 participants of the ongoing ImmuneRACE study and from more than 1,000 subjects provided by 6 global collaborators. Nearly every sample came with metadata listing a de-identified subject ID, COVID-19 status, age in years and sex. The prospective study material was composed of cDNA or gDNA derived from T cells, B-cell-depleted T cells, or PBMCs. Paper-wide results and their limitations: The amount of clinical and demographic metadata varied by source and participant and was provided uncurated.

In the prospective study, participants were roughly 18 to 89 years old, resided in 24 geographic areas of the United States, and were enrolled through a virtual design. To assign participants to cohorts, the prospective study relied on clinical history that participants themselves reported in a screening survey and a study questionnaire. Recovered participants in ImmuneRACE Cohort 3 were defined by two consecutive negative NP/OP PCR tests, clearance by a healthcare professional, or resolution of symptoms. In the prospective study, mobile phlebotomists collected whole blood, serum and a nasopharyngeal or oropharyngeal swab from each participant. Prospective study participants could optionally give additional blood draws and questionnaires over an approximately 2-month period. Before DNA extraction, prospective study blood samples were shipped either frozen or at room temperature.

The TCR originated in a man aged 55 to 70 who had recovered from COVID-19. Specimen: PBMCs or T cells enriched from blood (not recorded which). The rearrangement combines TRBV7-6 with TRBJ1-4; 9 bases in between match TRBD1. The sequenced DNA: TGTGCCAGCAGCTTACTTACAGGGGGCGGAACTAATGAAAAACTGTTTTTT. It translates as CASSLLTGGGTNEKLFF.